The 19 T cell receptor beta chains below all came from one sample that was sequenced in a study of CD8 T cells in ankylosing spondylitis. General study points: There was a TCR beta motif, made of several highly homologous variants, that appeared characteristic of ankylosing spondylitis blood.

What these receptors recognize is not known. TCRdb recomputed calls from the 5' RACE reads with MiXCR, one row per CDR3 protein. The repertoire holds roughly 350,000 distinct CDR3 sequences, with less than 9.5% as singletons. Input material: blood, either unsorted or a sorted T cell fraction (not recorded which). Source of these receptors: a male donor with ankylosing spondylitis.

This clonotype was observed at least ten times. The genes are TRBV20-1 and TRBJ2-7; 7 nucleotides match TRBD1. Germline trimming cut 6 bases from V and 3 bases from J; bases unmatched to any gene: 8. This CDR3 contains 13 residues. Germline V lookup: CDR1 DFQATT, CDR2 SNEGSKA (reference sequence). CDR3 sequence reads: CSAQLDRDYEQYF. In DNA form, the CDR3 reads TGCAGTGCCCAACTCGACAGGGACTACGAGCAGTACTTC.

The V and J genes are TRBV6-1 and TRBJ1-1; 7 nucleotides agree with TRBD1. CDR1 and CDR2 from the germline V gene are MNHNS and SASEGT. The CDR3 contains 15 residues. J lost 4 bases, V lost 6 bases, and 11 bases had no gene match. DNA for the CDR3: TGTGCCAGCAGGCCGACAAAGGGGGCGCGCACTGAAGCTTTCTTT. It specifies CASRPTKGARTEAFF.

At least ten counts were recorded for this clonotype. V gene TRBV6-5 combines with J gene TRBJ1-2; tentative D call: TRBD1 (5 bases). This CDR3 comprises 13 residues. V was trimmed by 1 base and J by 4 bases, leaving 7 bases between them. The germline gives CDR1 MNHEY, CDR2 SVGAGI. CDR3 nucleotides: TGTGCCAGCAGTTACTATGACAGCTATGGCTACACCTTC. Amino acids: CASSYYDSYGYTF.

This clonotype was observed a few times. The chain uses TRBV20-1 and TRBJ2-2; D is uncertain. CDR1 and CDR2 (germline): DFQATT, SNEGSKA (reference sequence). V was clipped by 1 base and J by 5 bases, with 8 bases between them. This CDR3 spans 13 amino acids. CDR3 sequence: CSARAVGTGELFF. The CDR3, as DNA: TGCAGTGCTAGAGCCGTTGGAACCGGGGAGCTGTTTTTT.

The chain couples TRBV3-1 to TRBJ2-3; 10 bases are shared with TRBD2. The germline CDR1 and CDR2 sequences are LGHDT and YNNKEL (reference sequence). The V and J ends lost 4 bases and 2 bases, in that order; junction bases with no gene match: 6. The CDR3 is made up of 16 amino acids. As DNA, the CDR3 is TGTGCCAGCAGCCCGGGGACTAGCGAGCCCACAGATACGCAGTATTTT. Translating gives CASSPGTSEPTDTQYF.

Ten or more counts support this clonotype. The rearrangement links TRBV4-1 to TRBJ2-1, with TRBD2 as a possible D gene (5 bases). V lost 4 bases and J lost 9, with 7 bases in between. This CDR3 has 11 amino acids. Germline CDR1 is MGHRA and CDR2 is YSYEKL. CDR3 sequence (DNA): TGCGCCAGCAGCCTCGGGGTTGAGCAGTTCTTC. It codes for CASSLGVEQFF.

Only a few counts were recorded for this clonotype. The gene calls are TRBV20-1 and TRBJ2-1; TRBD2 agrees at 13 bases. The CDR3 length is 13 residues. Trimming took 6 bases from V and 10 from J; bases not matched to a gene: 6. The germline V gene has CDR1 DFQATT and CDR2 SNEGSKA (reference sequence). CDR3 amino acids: CSAKGLAGREQFF. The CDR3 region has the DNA TGCAGTGCCAAGGGACTAGCGGGGAGAGAGCAGTTCTTC.

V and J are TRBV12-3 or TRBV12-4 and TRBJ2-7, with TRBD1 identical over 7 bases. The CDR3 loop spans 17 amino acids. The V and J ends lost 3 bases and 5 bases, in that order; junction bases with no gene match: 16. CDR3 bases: TGTGCCAGCAGTTTTCATTCTAACCGGGACAGAAGGCACGAGCAGTACTTC. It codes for CASSFHSNRDRRHEQYF.

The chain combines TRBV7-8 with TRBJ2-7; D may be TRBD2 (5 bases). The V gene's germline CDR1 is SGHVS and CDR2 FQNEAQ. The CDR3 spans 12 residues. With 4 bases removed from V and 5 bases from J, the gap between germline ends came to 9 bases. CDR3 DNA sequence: TGTGCCAGCAGCTCGTCCGGGGACGAGCAGTACTTC. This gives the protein CASSSSGDEQYF.

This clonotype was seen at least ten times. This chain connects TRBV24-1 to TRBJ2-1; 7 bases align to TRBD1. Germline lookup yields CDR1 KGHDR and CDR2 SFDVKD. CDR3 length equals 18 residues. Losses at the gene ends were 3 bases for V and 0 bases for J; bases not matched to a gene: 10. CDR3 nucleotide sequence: TGTGCCACCAGTGATGTAGACAGGGCACCTTTCTCCTACAATGAGCAGTTCTTC. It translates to CATSDVDRAPFSYNEQFF.

CDR3 in DNA: TGCAGTGCTAAGGGACTAGCGGAGTACAATGAGCAGTTCTTC. It is translated as CSAKGLAEYNEQFF. This chain connects TRBV20-1 to TRBJ2-1; 11 nucleotides agree with TRBD2. CDR1 DFQATT and CDR2 SNEGSKA come from the germline V gene (reference sequence). The ends lost 4 bases at V and 4 bases at J; junction bases unmatched: 3. The CDR3 sequence is 14 residues long.

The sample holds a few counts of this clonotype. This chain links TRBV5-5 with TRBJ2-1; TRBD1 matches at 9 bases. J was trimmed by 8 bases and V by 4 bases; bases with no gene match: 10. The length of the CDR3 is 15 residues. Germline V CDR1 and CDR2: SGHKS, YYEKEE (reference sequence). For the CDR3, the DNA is TGTGCCAGCAGCCAGACCGGGACAGGGTATTATGAGCAGTTCTTC. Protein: CASSQTGTGYYEQFF.

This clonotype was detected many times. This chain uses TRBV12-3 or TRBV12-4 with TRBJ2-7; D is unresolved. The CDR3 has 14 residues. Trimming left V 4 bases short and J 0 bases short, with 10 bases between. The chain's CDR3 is CASSSLSSSYEQYF. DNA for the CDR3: TGTGCCAGCAGTTCTCTCTCCAGCTCCTACGAGCAGTACTTC.

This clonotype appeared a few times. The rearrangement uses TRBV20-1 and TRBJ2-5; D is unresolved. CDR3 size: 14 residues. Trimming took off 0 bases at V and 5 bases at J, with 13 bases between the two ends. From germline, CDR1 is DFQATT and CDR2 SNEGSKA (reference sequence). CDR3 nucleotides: TGCAGTGCTAGAGATATGGCTAGTCGGGAGACCCAGTACTTC. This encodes CSARDMASRETQYF.

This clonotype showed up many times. CDR3 sequence (DNA): TGTGCCAGCAGTTTGGGACTAGCGAACACAGATACGCAGTATTTT. This encodes CASSLGLANTDTQYF. The genes are TRBV6-2 or TRBV6-3 and TRBJ2-3, with 10 bases aligning to TRBD2. V gave up 4 bases and J gave up 2 bases; unmatched junction bases: 3. Germline loops: CDR1 MNHEY, CDR2 SVGEGT. The CDR3 is made up of 15 amino acids.

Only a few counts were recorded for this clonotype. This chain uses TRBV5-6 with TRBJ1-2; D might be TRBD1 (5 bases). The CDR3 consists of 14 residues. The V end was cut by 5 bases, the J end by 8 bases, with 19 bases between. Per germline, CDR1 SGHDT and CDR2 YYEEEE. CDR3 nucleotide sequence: TGTGCCAGCAGTCCGGAATGGGGGATTTCGGGCTACACCTTC. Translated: CASSPEWGISGYTF.

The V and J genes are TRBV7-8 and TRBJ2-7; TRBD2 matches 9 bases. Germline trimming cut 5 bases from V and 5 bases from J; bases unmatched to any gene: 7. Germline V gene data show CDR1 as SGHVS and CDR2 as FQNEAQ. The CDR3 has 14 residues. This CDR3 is CASSVRRTSDEQYF. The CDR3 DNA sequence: TGTGCCAGCAGCGTCCGGAGGACTAGCGACGAGCAGTACTTC.

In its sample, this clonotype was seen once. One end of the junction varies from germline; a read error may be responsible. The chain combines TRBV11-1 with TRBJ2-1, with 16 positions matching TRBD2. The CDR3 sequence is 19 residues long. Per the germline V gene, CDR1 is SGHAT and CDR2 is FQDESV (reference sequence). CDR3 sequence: CASSPGGLAGGLDYNEQIF. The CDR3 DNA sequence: TGTGCCAGCAGCCCGGGGGGACTAGCGGGAGGGCTCGATTACAATGAGCAGATCTTC.

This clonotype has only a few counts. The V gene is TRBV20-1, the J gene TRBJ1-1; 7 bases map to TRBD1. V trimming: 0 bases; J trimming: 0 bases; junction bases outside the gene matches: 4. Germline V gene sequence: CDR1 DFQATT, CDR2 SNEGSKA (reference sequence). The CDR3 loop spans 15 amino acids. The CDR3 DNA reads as TGCAGTGCTAGAGATCAGGACAGGTTGAACACTGAAGCTTTCTTT. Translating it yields CSARDQDRLNTEAFF.